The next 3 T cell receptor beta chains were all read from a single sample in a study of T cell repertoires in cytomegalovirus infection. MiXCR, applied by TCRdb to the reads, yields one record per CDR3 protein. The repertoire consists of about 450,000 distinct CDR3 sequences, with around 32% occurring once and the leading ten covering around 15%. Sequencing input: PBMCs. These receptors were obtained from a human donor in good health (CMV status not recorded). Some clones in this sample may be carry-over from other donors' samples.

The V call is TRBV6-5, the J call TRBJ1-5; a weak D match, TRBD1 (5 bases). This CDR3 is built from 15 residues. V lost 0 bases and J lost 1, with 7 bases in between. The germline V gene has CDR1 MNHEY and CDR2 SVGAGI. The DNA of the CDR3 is TGTGCCAGCAGTTACTCTCCAGGGAGCAATCAGCCCCAGCATTTT. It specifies CASSYSPGSNQPQHF.

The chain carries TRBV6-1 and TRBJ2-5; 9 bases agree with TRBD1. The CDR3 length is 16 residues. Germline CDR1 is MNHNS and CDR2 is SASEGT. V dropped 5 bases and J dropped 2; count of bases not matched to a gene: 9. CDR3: CASSWGGTGTQETQYF. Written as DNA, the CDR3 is TGTGCCAGCAGTTGGGGCGGGACAGGGACACAAGAGACCCAGTACTTC.

Here the CDR3 DNA reads TGTGCCAGCAGTAAGCCGGGACAGGGCGGAGAGACCCAGTACTTC. Protein product: CASSKPGQGGETQYF. J is TRBJ2-5 and V is TRBV28, with 9 bases fitting TRBD1. This CDR3 is 15 amino acids long. With V trimmed by 5 bases and J by 4 bases, 8 bases remained unmatched. Germline assignment: CDR1 MDHEN and CDR2 SYDVKM.